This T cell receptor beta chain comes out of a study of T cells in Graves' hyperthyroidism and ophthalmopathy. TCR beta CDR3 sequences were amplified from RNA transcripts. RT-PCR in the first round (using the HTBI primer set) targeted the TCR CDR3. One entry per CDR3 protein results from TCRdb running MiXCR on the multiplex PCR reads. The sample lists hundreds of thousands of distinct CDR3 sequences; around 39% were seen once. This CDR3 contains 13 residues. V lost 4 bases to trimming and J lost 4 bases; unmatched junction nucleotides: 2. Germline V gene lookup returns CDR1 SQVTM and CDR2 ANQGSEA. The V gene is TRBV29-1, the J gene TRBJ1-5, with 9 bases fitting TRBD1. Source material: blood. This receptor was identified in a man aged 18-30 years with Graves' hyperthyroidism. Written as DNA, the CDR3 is TGCAGCGTTGTAGGGACAGGGAATCAGCCCCAGCATTTT. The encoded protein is CSVVGTGNQPQHF.